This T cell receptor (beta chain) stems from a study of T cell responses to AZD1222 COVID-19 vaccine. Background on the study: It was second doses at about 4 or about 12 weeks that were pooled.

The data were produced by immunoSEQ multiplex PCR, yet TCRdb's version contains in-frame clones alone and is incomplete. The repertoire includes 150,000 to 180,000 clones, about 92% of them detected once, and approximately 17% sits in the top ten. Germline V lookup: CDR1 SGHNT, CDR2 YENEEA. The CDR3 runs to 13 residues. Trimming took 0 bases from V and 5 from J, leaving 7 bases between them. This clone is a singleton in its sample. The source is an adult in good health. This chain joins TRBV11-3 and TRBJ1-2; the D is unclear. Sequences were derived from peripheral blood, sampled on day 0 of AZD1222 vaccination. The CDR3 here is CASSLDRAYGYTF. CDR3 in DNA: TGTGCCAGCAGCTTAGACCGCGCTTATGGCTACACCTTC.